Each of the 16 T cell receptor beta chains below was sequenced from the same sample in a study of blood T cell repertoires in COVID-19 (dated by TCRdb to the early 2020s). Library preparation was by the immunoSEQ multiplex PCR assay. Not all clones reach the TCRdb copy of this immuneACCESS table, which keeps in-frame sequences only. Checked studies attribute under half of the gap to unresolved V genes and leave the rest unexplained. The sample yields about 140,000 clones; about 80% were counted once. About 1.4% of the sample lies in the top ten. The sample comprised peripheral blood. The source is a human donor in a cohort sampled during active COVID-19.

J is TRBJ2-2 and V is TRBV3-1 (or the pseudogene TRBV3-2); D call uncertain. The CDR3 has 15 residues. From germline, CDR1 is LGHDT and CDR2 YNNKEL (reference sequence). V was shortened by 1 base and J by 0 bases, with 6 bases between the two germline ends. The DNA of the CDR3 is TGTGCCAGCAGCCAAGTGGCTTCGAACACCGGGGAGCTGTTTTTT. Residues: CASSQVASNTGELFF.

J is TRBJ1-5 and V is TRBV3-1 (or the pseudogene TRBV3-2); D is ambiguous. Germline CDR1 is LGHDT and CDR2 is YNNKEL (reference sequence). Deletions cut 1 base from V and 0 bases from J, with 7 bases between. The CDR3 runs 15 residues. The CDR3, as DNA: TGTGCCAGCAGCCAAGCCCAGAATAGCAATCAGCCCCAGCATTTT. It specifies CASSQAQNSNQPQHF.

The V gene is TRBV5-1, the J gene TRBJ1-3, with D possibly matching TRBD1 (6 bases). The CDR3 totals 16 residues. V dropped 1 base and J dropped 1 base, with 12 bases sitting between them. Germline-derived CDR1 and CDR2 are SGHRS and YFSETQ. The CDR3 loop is CASSLQPGASGNTIYF. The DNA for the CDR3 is TGCGCCAGCAGCTTGCAGCCAGGGGCGTCTGGAAACACCATATATTTT.

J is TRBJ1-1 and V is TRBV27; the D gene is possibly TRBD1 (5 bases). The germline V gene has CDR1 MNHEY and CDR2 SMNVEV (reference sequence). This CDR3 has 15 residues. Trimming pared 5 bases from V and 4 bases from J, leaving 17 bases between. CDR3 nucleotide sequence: TGTGCCAGCAGTCCCTACACGGGGGTCGTCACTGAAGCTTTCTTT. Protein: CASSPYTGVVTEAFF.

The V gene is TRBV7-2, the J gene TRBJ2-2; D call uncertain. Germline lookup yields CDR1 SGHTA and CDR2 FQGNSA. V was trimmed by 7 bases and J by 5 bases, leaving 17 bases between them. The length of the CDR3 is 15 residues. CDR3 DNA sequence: TGTGCCAGCACCCCTAGGTGGCTAGAAACCGGGGAGCTGTTTTTT. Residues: CASTPRWLETGELFF.

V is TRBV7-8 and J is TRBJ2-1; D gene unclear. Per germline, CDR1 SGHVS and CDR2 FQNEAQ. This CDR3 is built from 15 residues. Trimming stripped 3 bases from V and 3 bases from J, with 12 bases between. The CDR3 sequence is CASSFSPASYNEQFF. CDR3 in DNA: TGTGCCAGCAGCTTTAGTCCGGCTAGCTACAATGAGCAGTTCTTC.

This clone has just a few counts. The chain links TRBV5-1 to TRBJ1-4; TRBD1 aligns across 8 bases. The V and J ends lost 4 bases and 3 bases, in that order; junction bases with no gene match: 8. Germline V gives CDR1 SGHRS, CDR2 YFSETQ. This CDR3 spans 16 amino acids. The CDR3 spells CASSRGQGVANEKLFF. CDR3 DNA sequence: TGCGCCAGCAGCCGTGGACAGGGAGTCGCTAATGAAAAACTGTTTTTT.

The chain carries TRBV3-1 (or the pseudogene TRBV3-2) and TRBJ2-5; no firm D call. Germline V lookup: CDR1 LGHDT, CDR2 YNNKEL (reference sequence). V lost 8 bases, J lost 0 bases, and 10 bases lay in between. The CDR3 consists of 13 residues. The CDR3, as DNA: TGTGCCAGCCTACTACACAACCAAGAGACCCAGTACTTC. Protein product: CASLLHNQETQYF.

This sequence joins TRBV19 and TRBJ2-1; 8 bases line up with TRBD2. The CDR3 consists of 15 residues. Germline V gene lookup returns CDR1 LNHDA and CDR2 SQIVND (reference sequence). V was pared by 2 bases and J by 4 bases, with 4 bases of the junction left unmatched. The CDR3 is CASSISGGYYNEQFF. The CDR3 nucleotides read TGTGCCAGTAGTATAAGCGGGGGTTATTACAATGAGCAGTTCTTC.

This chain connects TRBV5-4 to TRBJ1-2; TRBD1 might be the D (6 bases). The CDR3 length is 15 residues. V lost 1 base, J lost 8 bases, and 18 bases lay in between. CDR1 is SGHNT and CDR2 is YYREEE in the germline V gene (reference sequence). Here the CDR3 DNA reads TGTGCCAGCAGCTTGACGACAGGCGCCGTTGGAGGCTACACCTTC. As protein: CASSLTTGAVGGYTF.

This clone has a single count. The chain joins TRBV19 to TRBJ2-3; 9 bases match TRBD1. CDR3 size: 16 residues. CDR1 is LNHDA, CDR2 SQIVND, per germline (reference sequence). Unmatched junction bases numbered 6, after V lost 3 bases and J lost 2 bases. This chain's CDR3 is CASSIGGTGSTDTQYF. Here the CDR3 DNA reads TGTGCCAGTAGTATCGGAGGGACAGGGTCCACAGATACGCAGTATTTT.

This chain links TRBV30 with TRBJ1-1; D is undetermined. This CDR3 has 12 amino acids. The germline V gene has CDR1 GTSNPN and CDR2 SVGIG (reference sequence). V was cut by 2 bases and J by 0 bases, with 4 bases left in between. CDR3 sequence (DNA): TGTGCCTGGAGTTATCTGAACACTGAAGCTTTCTTT. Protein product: CAWSYLNTEAFF.

The chain's CDR3 is CASSTERANCNEQFF. Written as DNA, the CDR3 is TGTGCCAGCAGCACCGAGCGGGCAAATTGCAATGAGCAGTTCTTC. The rearrangement joins TRBV21-1 to TRBJ2-1; the table's TRBD2 call for D was not verified on the DNA. TRBV21-1 is a pseudogene. The CDR3 consists of 15 residues.

CDR3 protein: CASSKGGSNNQPQHF. The CDR3 DNA reads TGTGCCAGTAGTAAAGGGGGCAGCAACAATCAGCCCCAGCATTTT. V gene TRBV19 combines with J gene TRBJ1-5, with 7 bases fitting TRBD1. The ends lost 4 bases at V and 3 bases at J; junction bases unmatched: 6. The CDR3 totals 15 residues. Germline assignment: CDR1 LNHDA and CDR2 SQIVND (reference sequence).

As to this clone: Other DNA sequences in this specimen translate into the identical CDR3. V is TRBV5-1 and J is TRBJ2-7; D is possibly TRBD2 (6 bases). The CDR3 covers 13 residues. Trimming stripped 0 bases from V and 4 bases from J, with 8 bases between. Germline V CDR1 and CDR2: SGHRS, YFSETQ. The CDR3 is CASSLAEGYEQYF. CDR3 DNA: TGCGCCAGCAGCTTGGCGGAGGGTTACGAGCAGTACTTC.

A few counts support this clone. The CDR3, as DNA: TGCGCCAGCAGCCAAGATCATGGGAGTCTCCCGTTCTTC. It specifies CASSQDHGSLPFF. The genes are TRBV4-1 and TRBJ2-1, with TRBD2 as a possible D gene (5 bases). V was shortened by 0 bases and J by 15 bases, with 15 bases between the two germline ends. The CDR3 is 13 amino acids. Germline assignment: CDR1 MGHRA and CDR2 YSYEKL.